This passage covers 22 T cell receptor beta chains from one sample sequenced in a study of control samples from healthy donors and cancer patients (TCRdb year 2020). Library prep was done by the immunoSEQ multiplex PCR assay. Imported from immuneACCESS, the table was reduced by TCRdb to in-frame sequences with V and J called. These copies leave out some clones; in studies compared against another copy, an unresolved V gene accounts for under half, and the cause of the remainder is not known. The sample table contains approximately 100,000 clones; only one count was recorded for 85% to 90% of them. Roughly 15% of the sample goes to the ten largest clones. The sequenced sample consisted of blood. The receptors come from a man under 40 in good health.

This clone was counted between two and nine times. The V gene is TRBV7-2, the J gene TRBJ1-5; 9 bases are shared with TRBD1. This CDR3 is 16 amino acids long. The junction had 11 bases not matched to a gene; V was cut back by 4 bases and J by 7 bases. In germline, CDR1 is SGHTA, CDR2 FQGNSA. CDR3 sequence reads: CASSSPDRGNTQPQHF. As DNA, the CDR3 is TGTGCCAGCAGCTCCCCGGACAGGGGCAACACACAGCCCCAGCATTTT.

V and J are TRBV27 and TRBJ2-1; 8 bases agree with TRBD1. The CDR3 length is 17 residues. The germline V gene has CDR1 MNHEY and CDR2 SMNVEV (reference sequence). Trimming cost V 0 bases and J 3 bases; bases outside gene matches: 7. The CDR3 protein is CASSLSITGGRYNEQFF. The CDR3 bases are TGTGCCAGCAGTTTATCCATAACAGGGGGACGCTACAATGAGCAGTTCTTC.

CDR3: CASSYRLYGYTF. The CDR3 DNA follows: TGTGCCAGCAGTTACCGGCTCTATGGCTACACCTTC. V is TRBV6-2 or TRBV6-3 and J is TRBJ1-2; no clear D. CDR1 is MNHEY and CDR2 is SVGEGT in the germline V gene. Trimming removed 2 bases from V and 4 bases from J, with 5 bases in between. The CDR3 extends over 12 amino acids.

This chain joins TRBV27 and TRBJ2-5, with no clear D. This CDR3 comprises 11 residues. Germline values: CDR1 MNHEY, CDR2 SMNVEV (reference sequence). V was clipped by 4 bases and J by 7 bases, with 7 bases between them. The CDR3 DNA sequence: TGTGCCAGCAGTTCCCTGGGGACCCAGTACTTC. Translating gives CASSSLGTQYF.

This clone was counted once. CDR3 sequence reads: CASSPGFYEQYF. CDR3 bases: TGTGCCAGCTCTCCAGGGTTTTACGAGCAGTACTTC. The rearrangement links TRBV18 to TRBJ2-7, with a tentative D call TRBD1 (5 bases). The CDR3 is 12 amino acids. From germline, CDR1 is KGHSH and CDR2 LQKENI. Between the trimmed V and J ends, which lost 6 bases and 4 bases, there was a span of 10 bases.

This chain connects TRBV5-4 to TRBJ2-7; TRBD2 matches at 14 bases. The ends lost 7 bases at V and 11 bases at J; junction bases unmatched: 11. The CDR3 has 14 amino acids. Germline-derived CDR1 and CDR2 are SGHNT and YYREEE (reference sequence). The CDR3 loop is CASGPGLAGDAEYF. The CDR3 DNA reads as TGTGCCAGCGGACCGGGACTAGCGGGAGATGCCGAGTACTTC.

The chain is built from TRBV4-1 and TRBJ1-1; the match to TRBD1 covers 7 bases. V shed 4 bases and J 6 bases; nucleotides not matched to a gene: 5. The germline V gene has CDR1 MGHRA and CDR2 YSYEKL. The CDR3 sequence is 13 residues long. The CDR3 loop reads CASSLRGLAEAFF. The CDR3, as DNA: TGCGCCAGCAGCCTAAGGGGGCTTGCTGAAGCTTTCTTT.

V gene TRBV5-1 combines with J gene TRBJ2-3; D not certain. Germline V gene sequence: CDR1 SGHRS, CDR2 YFSETQ. The CDR3 runs to 15 residues. V gave up 0 bases and J gave up 1 base, with 9 bases separating them. The CDR3 spells CASSLVAERTDTQYF. The CDR3 region has the DNA TGCGCCAGCAGCTTGGTGGCCGAGCGCACAGATACGCAGTATTTT.

The chain joins TRBV24-1 to TRBJ1-4, with 7 bases fitting TRBD1. V lost 4 bases, J lost 4 bases, and 8 bases stayed unmatched. From germline, CDR1 is KGHDR and CDR2 SFDVKD. The CDR3 is 16 amino acids. As DNA, the CDR3 is TGTGCCACCAGTGACTATGACAGGGACCTTAATGAAAAACTGTTTTTT. Its translation: CATSDYDRDLNEKLFF.

The chain joins TRBV21-1 to TRBJ1-3. TRBV21-1 is classified as a pseudogene. The CDR3 covers 16 residues. This chain's CDR3 is CASSTRRGMAGNTIYF. Written as DNA, the CDR3 is TGTGCCAGCAGCACTAGGAGGGGGATGGCTGGAAACACCATATATTTT.

The chain combines TRBV15 with TRBJ1-1; perhaps TRBD1 as D (5 bases). The CDR3 spans 13 residues. Trimming took off 0 bases at V and 8 bases at J, with 10 bases between the two ends. Per the germline V gene, CDR1 is LNHNV and CDR2 is YYDKDF (reference sequence). In DNA form, the CDR3 reads TGTGCCACCAGCAGAGATCTCGGGGGAGAAGCTTTCTTT. It yields the protein CATSRDLGGEAFF.

The chain is built from TRBV7-9 and TRBJ2-7, with a tentative D call TRBD1 (5 bases). Germline V gives CDR1 SEHNR, CDR2 FQNEAQ (reference sequence). The CDR3 has 13 residues. The V gene lost 6 bases and the J gene lost 4 bases, with 13 bases spanning the gap. The CDR3 DNA reads as TGTGCCAGCAGTCCCGACAGTTTGTACGAGCAGTACTTC. This sequence encodes CASSPDSLYEQYF. Together with reference TRBV7-9 and TRBJ2-7, the CDR3 gives the full variable domain: DTGVSQNPRHKITKRGQNVTFRCDPISEHNRLYWYRQTLGQGPEFLTYFQNEAQLEKSRLLSDRFSAERPKGSFSTLEIQRTEQGDSAMYLCASSPDSLYEQYFGPGTRLTVT.

This clone was observed a single time. V usage is TRBV7-9 and J usage is TRBJ2-6, with 9 bases fitting TRBD1. Germline loops: CDR1 SEHNR, CDR2 FQNEAQ (reference sequence). Trimming at V came to 7 bases and at J to 12 bases, leaving 13 bases not matched to a gene. The CDR3 contains 15 residues. The CDR3 DNA follows: TGTGCCAGCACCCCTCTGAGGGGACAGGGTCTCGTCCTGACTTTC. Its protein product is CASTPLRGQGLVLTF.

The V gene is TRBV11-3, the J gene TRBJ2-7; D is possibly TRBD1 or TRBD2 (5 bases each). CDR1 is SGHNT, CDR2 YENEEA, per germline. The CDR3 contains 16 residues. V gave up 1 base and J gave up 1 base, with 14 bases separating them. The CDR3: CASSLVPGPLSYEQYF. DNA for the CDR3: TGTGCCAGCAGCTTAGTTCCGGGACCTTTGTCCTACGAGCAGTACTTC. Full variable domain (rest looked up from reference TRBV11-3 and TRBJ2-7): EAGVVQSPRYKIIEKKQPVAFWCNPISGHNTLYWYLQNLGQGPELLIRYENEEAVDDSQLPKDRFSAERLKGVDSTLKIQPAELGDSAVYLCASSLVPGPLSYEQYFGPGTRLTVT.

The chain is built from TRBV19 and TRBJ2-1; D is ambiguous. The ends were cut back, 4 bases at V and 4 bases at J, with 8 bases in the middle. CDR1 LNHDA and CDR2 SQIVND come from the germline V gene (reference sequence). This CDR3 spans 13 amino acids. The CDR3 coding sequence is TGTGCCAGTAGTAGACTCGAGTACAATGAGCAGTTCTTC. Its protein is CASSRLEYNEQFF.

The chain recombines TRBV6-6 with TRBJ2-5; D is unresolved. The V gene's germline CDR1 is MNHNY and CDR2 SVGAGI (reference sequence). The ends were cut back, 0 bases at V and 2 bases at J, with 10 bases in the middle. CDR3 length equals 15 residues. This CDR3 is CASSYSSPDQETQYF. The CDR3 DNA is TGTGCCAGCAGTTACTCGAGCCCAGATCAAGAGACCCAGTACTTC.

This rearrangement joins TRBV6-4 to TRBJ2-1, with 12 bases fitting TRBD2. CDR3 length: 13 residues. The V and J ends lost 6 bases and 10 bases, in that order; junction bases with no gene match: 4. CDR1 is MRHNA and CDR2 is SNTAGT in the germline V gene. In nucleotides, the CDR3 is TGTGCCAGCAGCGGACTAGCGGGGAAGGAGCAGTTCTTC. Translating gives CASSGLAGKEQFF.

This clone was recorded only once. The chain recombines TRBV25-1 with TRBJ2-7, with D maybe TRBD1 (6 bases). The CDR3 totals 15 residues. V gave up 3 bases and J gave up 0 bases, with 12 bases separating them. Germline loops: CDR1 MGHDK, CDR2 SYGVNS. The CDR3 reads CASSDPTGISYEQYF. The CDR3 coding sequence is TGTGCCAGCAGTGACCCGACAGGAATCTCCTACGAGCAGTACTTC.

V usage is TRBV4-1 and J usage is TRBJ2-3; 7 bases map to TRBD1. CDR3 size: 14 residues. Germline V gives CDR1 MGHRA, CDR2 YSYEKL. V dropped 3 bases and J dropped 2; count of bases not matched to a gene: 2. The CDR3 region is CASSQGQYTDTQYF. The DNA of the CDR3 is TGCGCCAGCAGCCAGGGACAGTACACAGATACGCAGTATTTT.

This clone occurred once. The chain joins TRBV28 to TRBJ2-7; D is perhaps TRBD1 (6 bases). V lost 5 bases and J lost 6, with 17 bases in between. The CDR3 covers 14 residues. Germline loops: CDR1 MDHEN, CDR2 SYDVKM. Here the CDR3 reads CASSPDSLNIEQYF. The CDR3 nucleotides are TGTGCCAGCAGTCCGGACAGTCTGAACATCGAGCAGTACTTC.

CDR3 protein: CASSRTGTSGTYNEQFF. The CDR3 DNA follows: TGTGCCAGCAGCCGAACCGGGACTAGCGGGACGTACAATGAGCAGTTCTTC. This rearrangement joins TRBV7-6 to TRBJ2-1; 13 bases match TRBD2. The CDR3 length is 17 residues. Trimming removed 5 bases from V and 4 bases from J; junction bases left unmatched: 8. Germline assignment: CDR1 SGHVS and CDR2 FNYEAQ.

The gene calls are TRBV14 and TRBJ1-6, with D maybe TRBD1 (5 bases). The CDR3 has 13 residues. Germline CDR1 reads SGHDN; CDR2 reads FVKESK. Trimming pared 0 bases from V and 18 bases from J, leaving 15 bases between. The CDR3 protein is CASSQEPGTPYHF. In DNA, the CDR3 is TGTGCCAGCAGCCAAGAACCCGGGACGCCGTACCACTTT.